This TCR beta chain came from a study of CD8+CD57+ T cells in acquired aplastic anemia. Study context: Yields of DNA that came from sorted CD4+ and CD8+ cells averaged about 3.3 ug.

Germline assignment: CDR1 MNHEY and CDR2 SMNVEV (reference sequence). The CDR3 sequence is 15 residues long. V was pared by 1 base and J by 3 bases, with 3 bases of the junction left unmatched. The use of genomic DNA as template underpinned the TCR beta VDJ and CDR3 profiling. TCRdb redid the calling of the reads with MiXCR, one entry per CDR3 protein. Here the sample spans 200,000 or so distinct CDR3 sequences, 64% being singletons. This sequence originates from a human donor with severe aplastic anemia or a healthy control (not recorded which). The chain has TRBV27 and TRBJ1-1; 9 positions agree with TRBD1. The source material was sorted CD4+, CD8+, or CD8+CD57+ T cells (not recorded which) from PBMCs. Here the CDR3 DNA reads TGTGCCAGCAGTTTATTGGGACAGGGTTACACTGAAGCTTTCTTT. The encoded protein is CASSLLGQGYTEAFF.